This TCR beta chain derives from a study of CD8+ T cells in alopecia areata. On the study more broadly: Tofacitinib was taken orally by treated patients, and the dose was 5 to 10 mg twice daily. Tofacitinib treatment spanned 6 to 18 months, with 6 months off drug afterward.

cDNA prepared by RNA extraction and subsequent reverse transcription served as the template for sequencing. Some clones are missing from TCRdb's copy, which holds only in-frame ones; the method was immunoSEQ multiplex PCR. The sample contains 12,000 or so clones, around three fifths of which appear only once. This clone is a singleton in its sample. Its antigen is currently unknown. The CDR3 has 13 amino acids. Per germline, CDR1 SQVTM and CDR2 ANQGSEA. V gave up 6 bases and J gave up 2 bases; unmatched junction bases: 7. General study findings and limits: It was lesional scalp, especially alopecia totalis/universalis, that showed higher clonality than normal scalp.

Peripheral blood and lesional scalp punch biopsies were taken from alopecia areata patients. Source material: skin. This chain joins TRBV29-1 and TRBJ2-7, with 7 bases that match TRBD1. The clonotype originates from a human donor with alopecia areata. The CDR3 DNA follows: TGCAGCGTATTCGGGACAGAAGCCTACGAGCAGTACTTC. Its translation: CSVFGTEAYEQYF.